The rows below give T cell receptor beta chains drawn from one sample of a study of blood T cell repertoires in COVID-19. Method: immunoSEQ multiplex PCR; TCRdb's copy keeps in-frame clones and lacks some. The sample has some 220,000 clones, 82% seen once. The sequenced sample was peripheral blood. These receptors came from a woman between 65 and 79 years old with COVID-19, enrolled during active disease. Each CDR3 is given with its conserved first and last residue. A D gene is named only where the DNA matches it firmly.

d_call	v_call	j_call	cdr3_nt	cdr3_aa
.	TRBV11-1	TRBJ2-3	TGTGCCAGCAGCTTCGGGGTAGCGGCAATCACAGATACGCAGTATTTT	CASSFGVAAITDTQYF
.	TRBV5-6	TRBJ1-2	TGTGCCAGCAGCCCTGACAAGTTTAACTATGGCTACACCTTC	CASSPDKFNYGYTF
TRBD2	TRBV7-8	TRBJ2-5	TGTGCCAGCAGTTGGTCTAGCGGGAGAGAAGAGACCCAGTACTTC	CASSWSSGREETQYF
.	TRBV30	TRBJ2-1	TGTGCCTGGTCCCGTAAGGGGCTTGATGAGCAGTTCTTC	CAWSRKGLDEQFF
.	TRBV10-3	TRBJ1-6	TGTGCCATCAGTGAGCTCAGGGATAATTCACCCCTCCACTTT	CAISELRDNSPLHF
TRBD1	TRBV7-9	TRBJ2-6	TGTGCCAGCAGCTTAGGGACAGGGGGCGCGATTGGGGCCAACGTCCTGACTTTC	CASSLGTGGAIGANVLTF
.	TRBV28	TRBJ1-2	TGTGCCAGCAGTTTAACGTTTGCGGTAGCTAACTATGGCTACACCTTC	CASSLTFAVANYGYTF
.	TRBV2	TRBJ2-1	TGTGCCAGCAAGCGAGCGTATGAGCAGTTCTTC	CASKRAYEQFF
TRBD1	TRBV5-1	TRBJ1-6	TGCGCCAGCAGCTTCGTCGGACAGGGGAGTTCTTATTCACCCCTCCACTTT	CASSFVGQGSSYSPLHF
.	TRBV4-2	TRBJ2-1	TGTGCCAGCAGCCAAGTAGAACGGGAAGACAATGAGCAGTTCTTC	CASSQVEREDNEQFF
.	TRBV5-8	TRBJ2-5	TGTGCCAGCAGCTTGAAGAGGGAAGAGACCCAGTACTTC	CASSLKREETQYF